This entry lists 17 T cell receptor beta chains sequenced from one sample in a study of T cell responses to AZD1222 COVID-19 vaccine. The data were produced by immunoSEQ multiplex PCR, yet TCRdb's version contains in-frame clones alone and is incomplete. The data show some 39,000 clones, 90% seen once. The starting material was peripheral blood, obtained 28 days after the second AZD1222 dose. All receptors derive from an adult who received the AZD1222 COVID-19 vaccine.

The J gene is TRBJ1-6, the V gene TRBV4-2; D remains ambiguous. V was shortened by 0 bases and J by 10 bases, with 16 bases between the two germline ends. CDR3 length equals 16 residues. The V gene's germline CDR1 is LGHNA and CDR2 YNFKEQ. In DNA form, the CDR3 reads TGTGCCAGCAGCCAAGACTACGGGGAAGGTAGATCACCCCTCCACTTT. It yields the protein CASSQDYGEGRSPLHF.

J is TRBJ2-1 and V is TRBV11-3, with D perhaps matching TRBD1 or TRBD2 (6 bases each). Germline V CDR1 and CDR2: SGHNT, YENEEA. Trimming shortened V by 5 bases and J by 3 bases, and 17 bases separated the two germline ends. The CDR3 has 16 amino acids. CDR3 in amino acids: CASSPTRGTSYNEQFF. CDR3 nucleotides: TGTGCCAGCAGCCCCACTCGGGGGACAAGCTACAATGAGCAGTTCTTC.

The V call is TRBV3-1 (or the pseudogene TRBV3-2), the J call TRBJ2-5; possibly TRBD2 for D (5 bases). Trimming pared 4 bases from V and 1 base from J, leaving 13 bases between. Germline V gene data show CDR1 as LGHDT and CDR2 as YNNKEL (reference sequence). The CDR3 extends over 15 amino acids. The CDR3 coding sequence is TGTGCCAGCAGCCCAGCACTAGGCGGCCAAGAGACCCAGTACTTC. Amino acid sequence: CASSPALGGQETQYF.

This sequence joins TRBV5-6 and TRBJ2-7; 9 nucleotides agree with TRBD1. Trimming cost V 4 bases and J 3 bases; bases outside gene matches: 8. The CDR3 is 15 residues long. Per the germline V gene, CDR1 is SGHDT and CDR2 is YYEEEE. This CDR3 is CASSATGTGNYEQYF. The CDR3 bases are TGTGCCAGCAGCGCCACCGGGACAGGGAACTACGAGCAGTACTTC.

The V and J genes are TRBV27 and TRBJ1-5; 7 positions agree with TRBD1. The CDR3 runs 15 residues. Germline V gene lookup returns CDR1 MNHEY and CDR2 SMNVEV (reference sequence). The V segment lost 7 bases and the J segment 6 bases; nucleotides outside the gene matches: 12. For the CDR3, the DNA is TGTGCCAGCACCCGTTCAGGGGGAGCGGGTCAGCCCCAGCATTTT. This translates into CASTRSGGAGQPQHF.

The V call is TRBV6-5, the J call TRBJ1-1, with unresolved D. The V end was cut by 6 bases, the J end by 7 bases, with 12 bases between. The CDR3 has 12 residues. The germline CDR1 and CDR2 sequences are MNHEY and SVGAGI. The CDR3, as DNA: TGTGCCAGCAGAAGGGCGGCGGGTGAAGCTTTCTTT. Residues: CASRRAAGEAFF.

This chain joins TRBV3-1 (or the pseudogene TRBV3-2) and TRBJ1-2; 8 nucleotides line up with TRBD1. Germline V gene data show CDR1 as LGHDT and CDR2 as YNNKEL (reference sequence). V shed 5 bases, J shed 10 bases, and the junction held 9 bases outside the gene matches. The CDR3 consists of 13 residues. The CDR3 nucleotides are TGTGCCAGCAGCAATGGACAGGGATTGAACTACACCTTC. It encodes CASSNGQGLNYTF.

The genes are TRBV7-9 and TRBJ2-2, with TRBD1 as a possible D gene (5 bases). The V and J ends lost 8 bases and 6 bases respectively, with 16 bases between them. The CDR3 has 14 amino acids. The germline V gene has CDR1 SEHNR and CDR2 FQNEAQ (reference sequence). CDR3 sequence (DNA): TGTGCCAGCTCCCTAGGGCAGGGCCCCGGGGAGCTGTTTTTT. This translates into CASSLGQGPGELFF.

This sequence joins TRBV5-1 and TRBJ1-1, with D perhaps matching TRBD1 (6 bases). The CDR3 totals 16 residues. Trimming removed 4 bases at V and 2 bases at J, with 18 bases between. The germline gives CDR1 SGHRS, CDR2 YFSETQ. The CDR3: CASSLTGQNKNTEAFF. The CDR3 bases are TGCGCCAGCAGCCTTACCGGACAGAATAAAAACACTGAAGCTTTCTTT.

V is TRBV5-4 and J is TRBJ2-6; perhaps TRBD2 as D (7 bases). The CDR3 contains 19 residues. Deletions cut 0 bases from V and 1 base from J, with 17 bases between. Germline V gives CDR1 SGHNT, CDR2 YYREEE (reference sequence). This chain's CDR3 is CASSLEGRGLLSGANVLTF. In DNA form, the CDR3 reads TGTGCCAGCAGCTTGGAAGGGCGGGGGCTTTTGTCTGGGGCCAACGTCCTGACTTTC.

The V call is TRBV11-2, the J call TRBJ2-2, with unresolved D. Germline CDR1 and CDR2: SGHAT and FQNNGV. The germline V and J ends were trimmed by 8 bases and 0 bases, with 13 bases remaining between them. The CDR3 consists of 15 residues. CDR3 amino acids: CASATGGPNTGELFF. CDR3 DNA: TGTGCCAGCGCAACGGGTGGGCCGAACACCGGGGAGCTGTTTTTT.

V and J are TRBV3-1 (or the pseudogene TRBV3-2) and TRBJ1-1; TRBD1 might be the D (5 bases). The CDR3 runs to 15 residues. V lost 0 bases and J 4 bases, leaving 12 bases between the germline ends. Germline loops: CDR1 LGHDT, CDR2 YNNKEL (reference sequence). CDR3 loop: CASSQERGLGTEAFF. DNA of the CDR3: TGTGCCAGCAGCCAAGAACGGGGCTTGGGCACTGAAGCTTTCTTT.

This chain joins TRBV23-1 and TRBJ2-3; D perhaps matches TRBD1 (5 bases). TRBV23-1 is designated an ORF whose function remains uncertain. Trimming pared 2 bases from V and 7 bases from J, leaving 25 bases between. The CDR3 loop spans 18 amino acids. This CDR3 is CASSQVVRQSHGCNTQYF. Written as DNA, the CDR3 is TGCGCCAGCAGTCAAGTAGTAAGACAGTCCCACGGGTGTAATACGCAGTATTTT.

The genes are TRBV5-8 and TRBJ1-1; no reliable D call. CDR3 size: 13 residues. The germline CDR1 and CDR2 sequences are SGHTS and YDEGEE. With 4 bases removed from V and 7 bases from J, the gap between germline ends came to 14 bases. The CDR3 nucleotides read TGTGCCAGCAGCCTGATGGAGTTAGTTGAAGCTTTCTTT. This sequence encodes CASSLMELVEAFF.

The CDR3 is CASSLGQLASNQPQHF. DNA of the CDR3: TGCGCCAGCAGTCTCGGACAGCTAGCTAGCAATCAGCCCCAGCATTTT. This rearrangement joins TRBV23-1 to TRBJ1-5; perhaps TRBD1 as D (6 bases). TRBV23-1 is an ORF, with its function uncertain. V lost 4 bases and J lost 0, with 13 bases in between. This CDR3 is built from 16 residues.

The CDR3 loop is CASSQDATGTSYEQYF. The CDR3 nucleotides read TGCGCCAGCAGTCAGGACGCGACAGGGACCTCCTACGAGCAGTACTTC. The chain employs TRBV23-1 and TRBJ2-7, with 7 bases lining up with TRBD1. TRBV23-1 is known as an ORF, though its function is uncertain. The CDR3 covers 16 residues. Germline trimming cut 3 bases from V and 0 bases from J; bases unmatched to any gene: 8.

The chain is built from TRBV5-6 and TRBJ2-7, with unresolved D. The CDR3 is made up of 12 amino acids. From germline, CDR1 is SGHDT and CDR2 YYEEEE. V lost 4 bases to trimming and J lost 5 bases, with 10 bases between them. The CDR3 reads CASSKSGHEQYF. The CDR3 DNA reads as TGTGCCAGCAGCAAGTCCGGCCACGAGCAGTACTTC.